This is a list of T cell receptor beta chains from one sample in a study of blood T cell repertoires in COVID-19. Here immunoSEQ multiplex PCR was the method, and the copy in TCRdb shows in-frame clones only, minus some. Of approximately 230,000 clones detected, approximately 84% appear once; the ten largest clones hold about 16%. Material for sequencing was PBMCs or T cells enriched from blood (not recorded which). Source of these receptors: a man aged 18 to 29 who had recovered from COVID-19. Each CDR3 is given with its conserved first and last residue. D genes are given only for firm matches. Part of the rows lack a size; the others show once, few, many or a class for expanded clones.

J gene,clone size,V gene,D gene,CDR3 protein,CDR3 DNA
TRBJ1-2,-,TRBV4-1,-,CASSQEWREEIYGYTF,TGCGCCAGCAGCCAAGAATGGAGGGAAGAGATTTATGGCTACACCTTC
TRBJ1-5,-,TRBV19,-,CASKGEGRMDQPQHF,TGTGCCAGTAAAGGAGAGGGGAGGATGGATCAGCCCCAGCATTTT
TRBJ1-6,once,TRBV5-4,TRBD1,CASSLGTGSSNSPLHF,TGTGCCAGCAGCTTAGGGACAGGGAGTTCTAATTCACCCCTCCACTTT
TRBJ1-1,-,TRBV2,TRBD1,CASSYRGRNTEAFF,TGTGCCAGCAGTTACAGGGGAAGGAACACTGAAGCTTTCTTT
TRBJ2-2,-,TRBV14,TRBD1,CASRKDRGGGELFF,TGTGCCAGCAGAAAGGACAGGGGCGGCGGGGAGCTGTTTTTT
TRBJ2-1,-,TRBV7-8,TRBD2,CASSRRTSGYNEQFF,TGTGCCAGCAGCCGACGGACTAGCGGCTACAATGAGCAGTTCTTC
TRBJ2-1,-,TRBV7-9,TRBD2,CASRGLAVNEQFF,TGTGCCAGCAGGGGACTAGCAGTTAATGAGCAGTTCTTC
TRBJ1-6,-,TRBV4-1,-,CASSQDPPTSSYNSPLHF,TGCGCCAGCAGCCAAGATCCACCAACGAGCTCCTATAATTCACCCCTCCACTTT
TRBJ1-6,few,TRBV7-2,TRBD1,CASSLAPPRGNSPLHF,TGTGCCAGCAGCTTAGCCCCCCCCAGGGGGAATTCACCCCTCCACTTT
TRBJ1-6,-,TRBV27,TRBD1,CASSLLLGQGAGSPLHF,TGTGCCAGCAGTTTATTGTTGGGACAGGGGGCAGGATCACCCCTCCACTTT
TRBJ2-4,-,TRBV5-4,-,CASSLSGPRNIQYF,TGTGCCAGCAGCTTATCAGGGCCCCGGAACATTCAGTACTTC
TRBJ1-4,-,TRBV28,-,CASSLVVERVEKLFF,TGTGCCAGCAGTTTAGTGGTAGAACGGGTGGAAAAACTGTTTTTT
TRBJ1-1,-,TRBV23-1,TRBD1,CASSQSNGQGIIVRTEAFF,TGCGCCAGCAGTCAATCGAATGGACAGGGGATAATAGTGCGCACTGAAGCTTTCTTT
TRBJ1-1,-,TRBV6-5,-,CASSYARQTEAFF,TGTGCCAGCAGTTACGCTAGACAGACTGAAGCTTTCTTT
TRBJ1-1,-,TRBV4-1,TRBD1,CASSLSGTGGTEAFF,TGCGCCAGCAGCCTGTCCGGGACAGGGGGAACTGAAGCTTTCTTT
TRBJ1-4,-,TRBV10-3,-,CAISESNRGEKLFF,TGTGCCATCAGTGAGTCGAACCGGGGTGAAAAACTGTTTTTT
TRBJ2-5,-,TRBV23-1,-,CASSQSRGGRETQYF,TGCGCCAGCAGTCAATCAAGGGGGGGACGGGAGACCCAGTACTTC
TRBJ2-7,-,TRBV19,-,CASKDTGQTYEQYF,TGTGCCAGTAAGGACACAGGACAGACCTACGAGCAGTACTTC
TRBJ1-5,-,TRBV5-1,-,CASSLGGGQPQHF,TGCGCCAGCAGCTTGGGAGGGGGACAGCCCCAGCATTTT
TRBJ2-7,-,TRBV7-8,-,CASSLEGPTGYEQYF,TGTGCCAGCAGCTTAGAGGGGCCCACCGGCTACGAGCAGTACTTC
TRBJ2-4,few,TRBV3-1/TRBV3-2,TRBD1,CASSQVGINRGSINIQYF,TGTGCCAGCAGCCAAGTCGGAATAAACAGGGGATCGATCAACATTCAGTACTTC